The clone carrying this T cell receptor beta chain has more than one count but fewer than ten. The target antigen is unknown. Unmatched junction bases numbered 7, after V lost 6 bases and J lost 4 bases. The germline gives CDR1 ENHRY, CDR2 SYGVKD. CDR3 size: 14 residues. The data originate from a study of response to subunit inactivated influenza vaccine. Points from the study as a whole: That few new T cells are recruited by each seasonal influenza vaccination was the authors' suggestion.

TCRdb reanalysed the RT-PCR reads using MiXCR and keeps one entry per CDR3 protein. The profile shows more than 700,000 distinct CDR3 sequences, less than 25% of them singletons. This receptor was identified in a man over 45 who received an inactivated influenza vaccine. The chain combines TRBV10-3 with TRBJ2-7; TRBD1 aligns across 9 bases. The sample was PBMCs from blood, taken around 5 days after vaccination. The CDR3 DNA reads TGTGCCATCAGCCGCCGGACAGGGGAATACGAGCAGTACTTC. It specifies CAISRRTGEYEQYF.